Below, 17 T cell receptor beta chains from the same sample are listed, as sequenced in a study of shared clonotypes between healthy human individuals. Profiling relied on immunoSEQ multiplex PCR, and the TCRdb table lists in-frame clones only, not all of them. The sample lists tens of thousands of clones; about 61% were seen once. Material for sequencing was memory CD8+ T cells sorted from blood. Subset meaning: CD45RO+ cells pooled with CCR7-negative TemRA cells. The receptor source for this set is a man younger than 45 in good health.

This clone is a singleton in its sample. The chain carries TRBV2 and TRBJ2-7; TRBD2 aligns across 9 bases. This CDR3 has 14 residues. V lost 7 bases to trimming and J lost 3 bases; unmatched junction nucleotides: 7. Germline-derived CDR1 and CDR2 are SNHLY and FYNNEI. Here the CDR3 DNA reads TGTGCCAGCAATCCTAATAGCGGGAGCTACGAGCAGTACTTC. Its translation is CASNPNSGSYEQYF.

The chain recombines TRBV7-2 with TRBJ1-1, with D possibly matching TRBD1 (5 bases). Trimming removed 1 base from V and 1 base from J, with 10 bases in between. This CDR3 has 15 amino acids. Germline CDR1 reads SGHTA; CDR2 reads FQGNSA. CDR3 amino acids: CASSLENGANTEAFF. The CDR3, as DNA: TGTGCCAGCAGCTTAGAGAACGGGGCGAACACTGAAGCTTTCTTT.

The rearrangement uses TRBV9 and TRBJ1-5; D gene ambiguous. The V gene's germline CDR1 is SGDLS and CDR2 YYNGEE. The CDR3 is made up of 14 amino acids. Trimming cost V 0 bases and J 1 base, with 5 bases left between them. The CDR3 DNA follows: TGTGCCAGCAGCGTAGGTGGCAGCAATCAGCCCCAGCATTTT. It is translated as CASSVGGSNQPQHF.

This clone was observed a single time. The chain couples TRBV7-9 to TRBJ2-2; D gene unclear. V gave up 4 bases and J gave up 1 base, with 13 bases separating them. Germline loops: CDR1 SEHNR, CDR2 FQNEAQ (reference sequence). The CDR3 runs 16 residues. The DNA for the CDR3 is TGTGCCAGCAGCTCCCTTCTGGCAGAGAACACCGGGGAGCTGTTTTTT. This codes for CASSSLLAENTGELFF.

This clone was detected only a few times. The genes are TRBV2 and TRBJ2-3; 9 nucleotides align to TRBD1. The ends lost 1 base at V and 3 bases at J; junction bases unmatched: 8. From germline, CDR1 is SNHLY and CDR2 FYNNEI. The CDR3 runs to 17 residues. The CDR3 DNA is TGTGCCAGCAGTGAAGTCCGGGACAGGGTATATACAGATACGCAGTATTTT. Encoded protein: CASSEVRDRVYTDTQYF.

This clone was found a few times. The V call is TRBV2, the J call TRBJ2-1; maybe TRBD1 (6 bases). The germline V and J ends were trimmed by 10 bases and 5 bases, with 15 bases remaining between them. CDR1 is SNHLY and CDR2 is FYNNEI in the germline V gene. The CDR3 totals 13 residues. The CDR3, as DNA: TGTGCCACCTCAGGGGAGAATGACAATGAGCAGTTCTTC. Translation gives CATSGENDNEQFF. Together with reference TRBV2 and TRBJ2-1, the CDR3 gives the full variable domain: EPEVTQTPSHQVTQMGQEVILRCVPISNHLYFYWYRQILGQKVEFLVSFYNNEISEKSEIFDDQFSVERPDGSNFTLKIRSTKLEDSAMYFCATSGENDNEQFFGPGTRLTVL.

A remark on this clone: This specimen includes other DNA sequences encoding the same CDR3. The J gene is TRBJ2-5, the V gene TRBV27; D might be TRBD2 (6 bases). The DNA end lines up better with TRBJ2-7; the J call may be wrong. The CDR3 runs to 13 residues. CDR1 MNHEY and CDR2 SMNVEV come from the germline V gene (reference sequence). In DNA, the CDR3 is TGTGCCAGCATGGGGGGAGCTTCCTACGAGCAGTACTTC. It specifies CASMGGASYEQYF.

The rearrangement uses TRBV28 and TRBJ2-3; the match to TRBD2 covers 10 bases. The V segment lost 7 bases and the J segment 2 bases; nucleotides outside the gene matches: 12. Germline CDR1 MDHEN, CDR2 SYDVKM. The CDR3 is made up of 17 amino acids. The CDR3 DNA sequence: TGTGCCAGCACTTCTGTCGGGACTAGCGAACCCACAGATACGCAGTATTTT. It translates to CASTSVGTSEPTDTQYF.

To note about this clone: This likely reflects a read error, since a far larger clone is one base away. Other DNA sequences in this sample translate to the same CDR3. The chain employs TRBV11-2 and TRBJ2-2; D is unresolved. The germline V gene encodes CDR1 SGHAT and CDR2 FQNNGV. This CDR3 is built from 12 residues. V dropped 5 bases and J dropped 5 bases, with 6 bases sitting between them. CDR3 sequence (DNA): TGTGCCAGCAGCCCTGGGACCGGGGAGCTGTTTTTT. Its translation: CASSPGTGELFF.

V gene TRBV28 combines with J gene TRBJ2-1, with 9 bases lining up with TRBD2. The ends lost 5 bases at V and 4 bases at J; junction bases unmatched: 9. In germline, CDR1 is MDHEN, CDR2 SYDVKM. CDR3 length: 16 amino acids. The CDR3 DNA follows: TGTGCCAGCAGTCGTTTGACTAGCGGTCTATACAATGAGCAGTTCTTC. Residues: CASSRLTSGLYNEQFF. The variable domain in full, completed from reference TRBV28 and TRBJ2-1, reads DVKVTQSSRYLVKRTGEKVFLECVQDMDHENMFWYRQDPGLGLRLIYFSYDVKMKEKGDIPEGYSVSREKKERFSLILESASTNQTSMYLCASSRLTSGLYNEQFFGPGTRLTVL.

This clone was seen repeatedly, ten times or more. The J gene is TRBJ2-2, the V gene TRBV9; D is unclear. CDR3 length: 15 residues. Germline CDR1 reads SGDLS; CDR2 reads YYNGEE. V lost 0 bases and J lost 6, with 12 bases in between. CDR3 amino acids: CASSVAKVSPGELFF. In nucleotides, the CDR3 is TGTGCCAGCAGCGTAGCTAAGGTCTCCCCCGGGGAGCTGTTTTTT.

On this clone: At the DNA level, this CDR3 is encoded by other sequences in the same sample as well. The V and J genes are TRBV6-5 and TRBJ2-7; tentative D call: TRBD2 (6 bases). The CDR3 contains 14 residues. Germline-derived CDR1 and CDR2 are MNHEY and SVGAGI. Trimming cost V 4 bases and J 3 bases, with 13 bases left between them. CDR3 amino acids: CASSLGTGGYEQYF. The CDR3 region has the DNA TGTGCCAGCAGTTTAGGGACTGGGGGCTACGAGCAGTACTTC.

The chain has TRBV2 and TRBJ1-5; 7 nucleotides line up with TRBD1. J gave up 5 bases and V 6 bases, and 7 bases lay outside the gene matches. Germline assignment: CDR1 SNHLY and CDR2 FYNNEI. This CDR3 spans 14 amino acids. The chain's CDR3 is CASRRTGGDQPQHF. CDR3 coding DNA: TGTGCCAGCAGGCGGACAGGTGGCGATCAGCCCCAGCATTTT.

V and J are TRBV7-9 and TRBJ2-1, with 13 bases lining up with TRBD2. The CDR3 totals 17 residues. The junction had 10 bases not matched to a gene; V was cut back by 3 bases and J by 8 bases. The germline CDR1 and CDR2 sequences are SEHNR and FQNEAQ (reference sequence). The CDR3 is CASSFRLAGGTRDEQFF. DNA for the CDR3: TGTGCCAGCAGCTTCAGACTAGCGGGAGGAACTAGGGATGAGCAGTTCTTC.

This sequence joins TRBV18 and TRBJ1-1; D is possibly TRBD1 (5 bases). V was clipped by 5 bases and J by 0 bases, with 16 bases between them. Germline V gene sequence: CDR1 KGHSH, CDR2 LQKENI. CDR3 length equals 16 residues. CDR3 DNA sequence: TGTGCCAGCTCAGCCCCCGGGACTCTCTTGAACACTGAAGCTTTCTTT. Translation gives CASSAPGTLLNTEAFF.

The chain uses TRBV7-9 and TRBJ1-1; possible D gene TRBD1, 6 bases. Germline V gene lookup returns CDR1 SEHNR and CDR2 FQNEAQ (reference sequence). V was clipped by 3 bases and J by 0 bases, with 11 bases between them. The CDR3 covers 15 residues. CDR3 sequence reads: CASSFPAGVNTEAFF. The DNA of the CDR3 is TGTGCCAGCAGCTTCCCCGCAGGGGTGAACACTGAAGCTTTCTTT.

The CDR3: CASSSSAGSTNEQFF. CDR3 sequence (DNA): TGTGCCAGCAGCTCGTCAGCGGGCAGCACTAATGAGCAGTTCTTC. The chain uses TRBV7-2 and TRBJ2-1; a possible D gene is TRBD2 (6 bases). Germline V gene sequence: CDR1 SGHTA, CDR2 FQGNSA. Trimming left V 4 bases short and J 7 bases short, with 17 bases between. The CDR3 consists of 15 residues.